This T cell receptor (beta chain) was recorded in a study of cytomegalovirus exposure and HLA in healthy donors. Concerning this clone: Its target is not known.

PCR employed 60 Vbeta and 13 Jbeta primers. Assay used: immunoSEQ multiplex PCR; TCRdb lists only in-frame clones, some missing. Here the sample spans 200,000 to 250,000 clones, more than 85% being singletons. CDR1 SGHTA and CDR2 FQGTGA come from the germline V gene. Trimming stripped 5 bases from V and 0 bases from J, with 10 bases between. There are 14 residues in the CDR3. Study-wide points: TCR beta sequences numbering around 15,000 were associated with HLA alleles at 0.05 false discovery rate in a later analysis. Previously analyzed data showed that most TCR beta V segments were productive at a frequency of about 87% or about 30%.

This chain joins TRBV7-3 and TRBJ1-1, with a tentative D call TRBD1 (5 bases). This TCR derives from a young woman in good health and CMV-seronegative. Sequencing was performed on PBMCs. The CDR3 sequence: CASSPDSLNTEAFF. The CDR3 DNA sequence: TGTGCCAGCAGCCCAGACAGTTTGAACACTGAAGCTTTCTTT. Together with reference TRBV7-3 and TRBJ1-1, the CDR3 gives the full variable domain: GAGVSQTPSNKVTEKGKYVELRCDPISGHTALYWYRQSLGQGPEFLIYFQGTGAADDSGLPNDRFFAVRPEGSVSTLKIQRTERGDSAVYLCASSPDSLNTEAFFGQGTRLTVV.